This passage covers 19 T cell receptor beta chains from one sample sequenced in a study of cytomegalovirus exposure and HLA in healthy donors. Amplification used 60 Vbeta primers and 13 Jbeta primers. Repertoires were generated with immunoSEQ multiplex PCR, while TCRdb's copy carries only in-frame clones and drops some. The table shows roughly 290,000 clones, with roughly 80% occurring only once. Material: PBMCs. Every receptor here comes from a girl aged 2 to 9 in good health and CMV-seronegative.

This rearrangement joins TRBV10-1 to TRBJ2-1; possible D gene TRBD1, 6 bases. The CDR3 totals 19 residues. The V gene's germline CDR1 is WNHNN and CDR2 SYGVQD (reference sequence). Trimming stripped 6 bases from V and 1 base from J, with 25 bases between. CDR3 residues: CASSPMRADRFKSYNEQFF. Here the CDR3 DNA reads TGCGCCAGCAGCCCGATGAGGGCCGACAGGTTTAAGTCCTACAATGAGCAGTTCTTC.

J is TRBJ2-3 and V is TRBV9; D may be TRBD2 (6 bases). The ends were cut back, 3 bases at V and 2 bases at J, with 10 bases in the middle. This CDR3 is 14 amino acids long. The germline V gene encodes CDR1 SGDLS and CDR2 YYNGEE. The CDR3 DNA reads TGTGCCAGCAGCGCCCGGACTAACACAGATACGCAGTATTTT. This codes for CASSARTNTDTQYF.

The table lists this clone with a count of one. The chain carries TRBV2 and TRBJ1-6; no clear D. This CDR3 is built from 13 residues. V was trimmed by 7 bases and J by 8 bases, leaving 12 bases between them. Looked up from germline, CDR1 is SNHLY and CDR2 is FYNNEI. The CDR3 is CASTNPGYSPLHF. For the CDR3, the DNA is TGTGCCAGCACAAACCCGGGTTATTCACCCCTCCACTTT.

The genes are TRBV4-1 and TRBJ2-1, with 9 positions matching TRBD1. The CDR3 spans 18 residues. Germline V gene sequence: CDR1 MGHRA, CDR2 YSYEKL. Trimming at V came to 4 bases and at J to 4 bases, leaving 14 bases not matched to a gene. CDR3 residues: CASSPFHAGTGSYNEQFF. DNA for the CDR3: TGCGCCAGCAGCCCCTTCCACGCCGGGACAGGGTCTTACAATGAGCAGTTCTTC.

V and J are TRBV5-1 and TRBJ1-6; TRBD1 agrees at 8 bases. V gave up 3 bases and J gave up 6 bases; unmatched junction bases: 8. Germline assignment: CDR1 SGHRS and CDR2 YFSETQ. CDR3 length: 16 amino acids. CDR3 in DNA: TGCGCCAGCAGCTCAGGACAGGGTAACGGTAATTCACCCCTCCACTTT. Its translation is CASSSGQGNGNSPLHF.

This rearrangement joins TRBV21-1 to TRBJ1-1; the table's D call of TRBD1 was not tested on the DNA. TRBV21-1 is shown as a pseudogene. The CDR3 is made up of 15 amino acids. DNA for the CDR3: TGTGCCAGCAGCAAGTCCCTACAGGGGGACACTGAAGCTTTCTTT. Residues: CASSKSLQGDTEAFF.

CDR3 nucleotide sequence: TGCGCCAGCAGCCTACTGGGGGCGTCCTATAATTCACCCCTCCACTTT. This codes for CASSLLGASYNSPLHF. The V and J genes are TRBV5-1 and TRBJ1-6; weak D call: TRBD1 (6 bases). Trimming took 4 bases from V and 1 from J, leaving 12 bases between them. This CDR3 comprises 16 residues. Germline values: CDR1 SGHRS, CDR2 YFSETQ.

This rearrangement joins TRBV12-5 to TRBJ2-5; 7 bases fit TRBD2. The junction had 10 bases not matched to a gene; V was cut back by 5 bases and J by 1 base. Germline assignment: CDR1 LGHNT and CDR2 FRNRAP. The CDR3 has 16 residues. CDR3 amino acids: CASGPLRERGQETQYF. For the CDR3, the DNA is TGTGCTAGTGGTCCCTTGCGGGAGCGGGGCCAAGAGACCCAGTACTTC.

About this clone itself: The sample holds other DNA sequences that translate to the same CDR3. The CDR3 nucleotides read TGTGCCAGCAGCTTAGGTCAGTCCGGAAACACCATATATTTT. It encodes CASSLGQSGNTIYF. V is TRBV7-9 and J is TRBJ1-3; D remains unclear. Germline assignment: CDR1 SEHNR and CDR2 FQNEAQ (reference sequence). Trimming removed 1 base at V and 4 bases at J, with 8 bases between. The CDR3 sequence is 14 residues long.

V gene TRBV13 combines with J gene TRBJ1-2; a weak D match, TRBD1 (5 bases). The CDR3 runs 13 residues. V gave up 0 bases and J gave up 8 bases, with 10 bases separating them. Germline CDR1 is PRHDT and CDR2 is FYEKMQ (reference sequence). CDR3: CASSLGQGRGYTF. CDR3 bases: TGTGCCAGCAGCTTAGGGCAGGGTAGGGGCTACACCTTC.

This chain links TRBV29-1 with TRBJ2-3; TRBD2 aligns across 7 bases. CDR3 length: 15 amino acids. CDR1 is SQVTM, CDR2 ANQGSEA, per germline. The junction had 6 bases not matched to a gene; V was cut back by 3 bases and J by 0 bases. CDR3 bases: TGCAGCGTTGAGGTGACTAGCAGGAGCACAGATACGCAGTATTTT. Translated: CSVEVTSRSTDTQYF.

J is TRBJ2-1 and V is TRBV5-1; no definite D call. Germline V gene lookup returns CDR1 SGHRS and CDR2 YFSETQ. The CDR3 extends over 14 amino acids. V was cut by 4 bases and J by 1 base, with 9 bases left in between. CDR3 in DNA: TGCGCCAGCAGCCCTGACATTTCCTACAATGAGCAGTTCTTC. Its protein is CASSPDISYNEQFF. The complete variable domain, with remaining parts taken from reference TRBV5-1 and TRBJ2-1, reads KAGVTQTPRYLIKTRGQQVTLSCSPISGHRSVSWYQQTPGQGLQFLFEYFSETQRNKGNFPGRFSGRQFSNSRSEMNVSTLELGDSALYLCASSPDISYNEQFFGPGTRLTVL.

The chain links TRBV4-2 to TRBJ1-2; D is undetermined. The V and J ends lost 0 bases and 4 bases respectively, with 15 bases between them. CDR1 and CDR2 from the germline V gene are LGHNA and YNFKEQ. This CDR3 comprises 16 residues. CDR3 protein: CASSQDPGTPLYGYTF. CDR3 coding DNA: TGTGCCAGCAGCCAAGACCCGGGAACCCCTCTCTATGGCTACACCTTC.

V and J are TRBV29-1 and TRBJ1-2, with no clear D. Germline CDR1 and CDR2: SQVTM and ANQGSEA. V was trimmed by 0 bases and J by 5 bases, leaving 19 bases between them. The CDR3 has 16 residues. As DNA, the CDR3 is TGCAGCGTTGAAGATCGAGTGTCCAAAAACCTATATGGCTACACCTTC. This gives the protein CSVEDRVSKNLYGYTF.

The rearrangement uses TRBV27 and TRBJ1-1; 7 nucleotides agree with TRBD1. This CDR3 comprises 13 residues. V lost 6 bases to trimming and J lost 4 bases; unmatched junction nucleotides: 5. From germline, CDR1 is MNHEY and CDR2 SMNVEV (reference sequence). This chain's CDR3 is CASRTTGRTEAFF. The CDR3 nucleotides are TGTGCCAGCAGGACGACAGGGCGCACTGAAGCTTTCTTT.

This chain uses TRBV6-6 with TRBJ1-1, with TRBD1 identical over 10 bases. Per the germline V gene, CDR1 is MNHNY and CDR2 is SVGAGI (reference sequence). Unmatched junction bases numbered 17, after V lost 7 bases and J lost 9 bases. This CDR3 is 16 amino acids long. The CDR3 DNA sequence: TGTGCCAGCACCCGACTAGTGACAGGGGGCCGGGACAAAGCTTTCTTT. It translates to CASTRLVTGGRDKAFF.

The chain recombines TRBV2 with TRBJ2-1; possible D gene TRBD2, 6 bases. Trimming shortened V by 4 bases and J by 5 bases, and 18 bases separated the two germline ends. CDR1 SNHLY and CDR2 FYNNEI come from the germline V gene. This CDR3 comprises 16 residues. CDR3 DNA: TGTGCCAGCAGTGGCCGGGACTCGGCCACTAACAATGAGCAGTTCTTC. Translated: CASSGRDSATNNEQFF.

The V and J genes are TRBV5-8 and TRBJ2-5, with TRBD2 as a possible D gene (6 bases). This CDR3 has 15 residues. The ends were cut back, 4 bases at V and 3 bases at J, with 16 bases in the middle. Germline V gene lookup returns CDR1 SGHTS and CDR2 YDEGEE. The CDR3 region is CASSPRGAEEETQYF. Written as DNA, the CDR3 is TGTGCCAGCAGCCCCCGCGGGGCGGAAGAAGAGACCCAGTACTTC.

This clone was observed a single time. V is TRBV7-8 and J is TRBJ1-2; maybe TRBD1 (6 bases). This CDR3 region has 15 residues. Germline loops: CDR1 SGHVS, CDR2 FQNEAQ. The germline V and J ends were trimmed by 4 bases and 4 bases, with 16 bases remaining between them. Here the CDR3 DNA reads TGTGCCAGCAGCTCAAATACAGGGAGTCCCTATGGCTACACCTTC. Translated, it gives CASSSNTGSPYGYTF.